This T cell receptor beta chain is from a study of beta chain features in type 1 diabetes. Study-level findings and limits: Type 1 diabetes patients had fewer VDJ junction insertions and more deletions. Moderately but significantly shorter TCRB CDR3s were found in Type 1 diabetes patients in all four CD4+ subsets.

Trimming stripped 3 bases from V and 6 bases from J, with 12 bases between. Germline CDR1 and CDR2: SGHRS and YFSETQ. CDR3 length equals 13 residues. Concerning this clone: Its antigen is not identified.

The study reverse transcribed the entire isolated RNA, so it sequenced expressed TCRB transcripts. The data were produced by immunoSEQ multiplex PCR, yet TCRdb's version contains in-frame clones alone and is incomplete. The sample carries roughly 330,000 clones, roughly 13% recorded once. Sorted CD4+ subsets: naive, central memory, regulatory, stem cell-like memory (CD45RO/CCR7/CD25/CD127/CD95/CD27 panel). Sorted populations all had greater than 95% purity. Material for sequencing was naive CD4+ T cells from blood. This sequence originates from a woman aged 18-29 years with type 1 diabetes. The V call is TRBV5-1, the J call TRBJ1-2, with a tentative D call TRBD1 (6 bases). Here the CDR3 reads CASSSLGADGYTF. Here the CDR3 DNA reads TGCGCCAGCAGCTCCCTGGGGGCTGATGGCTACACCTTC.